This T cell receptor (beta chain) was sequenced during a study of shared clonotypes between healthy human individuals. The study's findings and limits: Sampling used blood alone; tissue repertoires probably differ.

Assay: immunoSEQ multiplex PCR; the TCRdb copy retains only in-frame clones and omits some. In the table there are hundreds of thousands of clones, roughly 80% of which are singletons. This clone was seen repeatedly, ten times or more. No antigen is known for it. Sequenced input: PBMCs. The sequence came from a woman aged 40 to 55 in good health. Some clones in this sample may be carry-over from other donors' samples.

The CDR3 nucleotides are TGTGCCATCAGTGAGTCGGGACAGGGGGGCTACACCTTC. Its protein product is CAISESGQGGYTF. V and J are TRBV10-3 and TRBJ1-2; the match to TRBD1 covers 10 bases. V was pared by 0 bases and J by 8 bases, with 0 bases of the junction left unmatched. The CDR3 covers 13 residues. The germline CDR1 and CDR2 sequences are ENHRY and SYGVKD.